This record covers a single T cell receptor beta chain. The data are from a study of blood T cell repertoires in COVID-19. Study-wide background: The United States, Italy and Spain provided the acute and convalescent COVID-19 samples. From T cells, B-cell-depleted T cells, or PBMCs came the material, which was cDNA or gDNA.

Study processing details: Nucleated cell counts were estimated from reference gene primer amplification. The data were produced by immunoSEQ multiplex PCR, yet TCRdb's version contains in-frame clones alone and is incomplete. V and J calls and clone size are given by that table; D and trimming were obtained from the DNA. The data hold approximately 300,000 clones, with around 90% observed a single time. J lost 4 bases, V lost 4 bases, and 15 bases had no gene match. From germline, CDR1 is MGHRA and CDR2 YSYEKL. The CDR3 runs to 18 residues. The TCR originated in a man between 18 and 29 years old who had recovered from COVID-19. Material for sequencing was peripheral blood. V and J are TRBV4-1 and TRBJ2-1; 8 nucleotides align to TRBD2. The CDR3 loop reads CASSRPFLAGGKYNEQFF. The CDR3 DNA sequence: TGCGCCAGCAGCCGCCCCTTCCTGGCGGGAGGAAAGTACAATGAGCAGTTCTTC.